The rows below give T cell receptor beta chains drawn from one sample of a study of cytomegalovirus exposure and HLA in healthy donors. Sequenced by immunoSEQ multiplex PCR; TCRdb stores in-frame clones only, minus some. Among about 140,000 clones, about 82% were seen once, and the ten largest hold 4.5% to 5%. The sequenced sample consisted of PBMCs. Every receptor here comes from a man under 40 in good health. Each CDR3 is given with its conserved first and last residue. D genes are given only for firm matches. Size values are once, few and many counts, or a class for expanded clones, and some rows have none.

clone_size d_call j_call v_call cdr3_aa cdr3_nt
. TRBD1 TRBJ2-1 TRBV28 CASSLWDRRTYNEQFF TGTGCCAGCAGTTTATGGGACAGGCGAACCTACAATGAGCAGTTCTTC
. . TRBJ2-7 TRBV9 CASSVGGGTYEQYF TGTGCCAGCAGCGTAGGGGGCGGAACCTACGAGCAGTACTTC
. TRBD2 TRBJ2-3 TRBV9 CASSATSGSSDTQYF TGTGCCAGCAGCGCGACTAGCGGGAGCTCAGATACGCAGTATTTT
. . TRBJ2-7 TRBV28 CASRPSLPPEQYF TGTGCCAGCAGACCTAGCCTCCCCCCGGAGCAGTACTTC
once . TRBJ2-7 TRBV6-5 CASSYEARALDEQYF TGTGCCAGCAGTTACGAGGCCAGGGCGTTGGACGAGCAGTACTTC
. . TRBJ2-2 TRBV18 CATPPESRQGIPGELFF TGTGCCACTCCACCCGAGTCTAGGCAGGGGATTCCCGGGGAGCTGTTTTTT
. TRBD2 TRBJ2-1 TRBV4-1 CASSQYLAGASYNEQFF TGCGCCAGCAGCCAGTACCTAGCGGGAGCGTCCTACAATGAGCAGTTCTTC
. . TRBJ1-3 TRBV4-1 CASSQPRRSSGNTIYF TGCGCCAGCAGCCAACCCAGGCGCAGCTCTGGAAACACCATATATTTT
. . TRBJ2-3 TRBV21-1 CASSTGSGGTSTDTQYF TGTGCCAGCAGCACCGGTAGCGGGGGAACTAGCACAGATACGCAGTATTTT
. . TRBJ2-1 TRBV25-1 CASSESRVEQFF TGTGCCAGCAGTGAATCGCGAGTTGAGCAGTTCTTC
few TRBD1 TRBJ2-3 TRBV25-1 CASTSLTGQGAATDTQYF TGTGCCAGCACCTCTCTAACGGGACAGGGGGCTGCGACAGATACGCAGTATTTT
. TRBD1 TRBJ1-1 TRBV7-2 CASTRGTVNTEAFF TGTGCCAGCACCCGGGGGACAGTGAACACTGAAGCTTTCTTT
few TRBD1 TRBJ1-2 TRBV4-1 CASSRQGQLGYGYTF TGCGCCAGCAGCCGCCAGGGACAGTTGGGGTATGGCTACACCTTC
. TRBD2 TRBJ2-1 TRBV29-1 CSALGWGLAEVGEQFF TGCAGCGCCCTAGGTTGGGGACTAGCGGAGGTCGGTGAGCAGTTCTTC
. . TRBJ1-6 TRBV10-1 CASSEGSYNSPLHF TGCGCCAGCAGTGAGGGGAGTTATAATTCACCCCTCCACTTT
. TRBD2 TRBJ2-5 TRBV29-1 CSVESGRAIETQYF TGCAGCGTTGAAAGCGGGAGGGCGATAGAGACCCAGTACTTC
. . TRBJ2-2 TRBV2 CASSVSSEAPNTGELFF TGTGCCAGCAGTGTGAGTAGCGAGGCGCCGAACACCGGGGAGCTGTTTTTT
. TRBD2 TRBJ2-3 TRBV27 CASRRGEDTQYF TGTGCCAGCAGACGGGGGGAAGATACGCAGTATTTT
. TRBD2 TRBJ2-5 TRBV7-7 CASSLVPGLAHGETQYF TGTGCCAGCAGCTTAGTGCCGGGACTAGCCCACGGGGAGACCCAGTACTTC
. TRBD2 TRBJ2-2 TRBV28 CASILRGGRPNRTHTGELFF TGTGCCAGCATCCTACGAGGCGGGAGGCCCAATCGGACCCACACCGGGGAGCTGTTTTTT
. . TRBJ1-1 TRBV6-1 CASSESRTEAFF TGTGCCAGCAGTGAAAGCCGGACTGAAGCTTTCTTT
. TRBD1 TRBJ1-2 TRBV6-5 CASRTGANYGYTF TGTGCCAGCAGAACAGGGGCTAACTATGGCTACACCTTC
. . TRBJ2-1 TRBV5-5 CASSLAEWSEQFF TGTGCCAGCAGCTTGGCCGAGTGGAGCGAGCAGTTCTTC
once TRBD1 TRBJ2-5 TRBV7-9 CASRSNPGQGEETQYF TGTGCCAGCAGGAGCAATCCGGGACAGGGAGAAGAGACCCAGTACTTC
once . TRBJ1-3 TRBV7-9 CASSLVSLGNTIYF TGTGCCAGCAGCTTAGTTTCACTGGGAAACACCATATATTTT
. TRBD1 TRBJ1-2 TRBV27 CASSLYRGGQGSYGYTF TGTGCCAGCAGTTTATATCGCGGGGGACAGGGCAGCTATGGCTACACCTTC
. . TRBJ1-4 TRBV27 CASSSQGTVYEKLFF TGTGCCAGCAGTTCCCAGGGTACGGTTTATGAAAAACTGTTTTTT
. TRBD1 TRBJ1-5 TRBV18 CASSHSTGTYSNQPQHF TGTGCCAGCTCACACTCGACAGGGACATATAGCAATCAGCCCCAGCATTTT
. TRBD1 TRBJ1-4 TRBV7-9 CASSLTGASEKLFF TGTGCCAGCAGCTTGACAGGGGCTTCTGAAAAACTGTTTTTT
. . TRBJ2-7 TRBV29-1 CSVALSRGLGDEQYF TGCAGCGTTGCTCTATCGCGGGGCCTAGGGGACGAGCAGTACTTC
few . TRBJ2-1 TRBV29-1 CSAERTLTRFF TGCAGCGCTGAACGAACTCTCACCCGGTTCTTC
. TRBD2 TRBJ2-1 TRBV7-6 CASSLAGFSGSLNEQFF TGTGCCAGCAGCTTAGCGGGTTTTAGCGGGAGCTTAAATGAGCAGTTCTTC
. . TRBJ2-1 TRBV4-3 CASSQEMDWHNEQFF TGCGCCAGCAGCCAAGAAATGGACTGGCACAATGAGCAGTTCTTC
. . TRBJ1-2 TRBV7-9 CSGRPASNYGYTF TGTTCCGGGCGGCCGGCTAGCAACTATGGCTACACCTTC
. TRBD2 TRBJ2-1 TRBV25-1 CASASGGGNNEQFF TGTGCCAGCGCCTCCGGGGGGGGTAACAATGAGCAGTTCTTC
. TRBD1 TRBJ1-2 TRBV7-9 CASTPPQGGNYGYTF TGTGCCAGCACCCCCCCTCAGGGGGGAAACTATGGCTACACCTTC
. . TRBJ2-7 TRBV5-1 CASSDDPGETLYEQYF TGCGCCAGCAGCGATGACCCGGGAGAGACCCTTTACGAGCAGTACTTC
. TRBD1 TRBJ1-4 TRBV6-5 CASSPRGTNEKLFF TGTGCCAGCAGCCCCAGGGGGACTAATGAAAAACTGTTTTTT
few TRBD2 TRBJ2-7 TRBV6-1 CASNLGLADLGEQYF TGTGCCAGCAATCTCGGACTAGCGGACCTGGGAGAGCAGTACTTC
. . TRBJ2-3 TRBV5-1 CASSLAGADTQYF TGCGCCAGCAGCTTGGCAGGGGCAGATACGCAGTATTTT
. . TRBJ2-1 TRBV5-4 CASSSDNEQFF TGTGCCAGCAGCTCAGACAATGAGCAGTTCTTC
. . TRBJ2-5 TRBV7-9 CASSFEGSQETQYF TGTGCCAGCAGCTTTGAGGGCAGCCAAGAGACCCAGTACTTC
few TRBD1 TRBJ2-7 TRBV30 CAWNQGGTAYEQYF TGTGCCTGGAACCAGGGTGGGACAGCCTACGAGCAGTACTTC
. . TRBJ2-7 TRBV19 CASSTRGAGTYEQYF TGTGCCAGTAGTACCCGGGGGGCGGGAACCTACGAGCAGTACTTC
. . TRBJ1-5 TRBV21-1 CASFTETELSNQPQHF TGTGCCAGCTTCACGGAGACAGAGCTTAGCAATCAGCCCCAGCATTTT
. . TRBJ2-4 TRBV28 CASSMGPKAKNIQYF TGTGCCAGCAGCATGGGGCCAAAGGCCAAAAACATTCAGTACTTC
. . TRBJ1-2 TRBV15 CATSLGKGYGYTF TGTGCCACCAGCCTGGGTAAGGGGTATGGCTACACCTTC
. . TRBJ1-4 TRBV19 CASSNRVANEKLFF TGTGCCAGTAGTAACAGGGTAGCTAATGAAAAACTGTTTTTT
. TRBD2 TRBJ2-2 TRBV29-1 CSVEGGRGNTGELFF TGCAGCGTTGAAGGCGGGAGGGGGAACACCGGGGAGCTGTTTTTT
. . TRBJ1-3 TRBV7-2 CASSSQRSPDGNTIYF TGTGCCAGCAGCTCACAACGGAGCCCGGATGGAAACACCATATATTTT
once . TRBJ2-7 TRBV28 CASRAGYEQYF TGTGCCAGCAGAGCCGGCTACGAGCAGTACTTC
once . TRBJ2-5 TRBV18 CASSLQETQYF TGTGCCAGCTCCCTCCAAGAGACCCAGTACTTC
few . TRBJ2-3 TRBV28 CASSLGPARAPTDTQYF TGTGCCAGCAGTCTCGGACCCGCCAGGGCCCCCACAGATACGCAGTATTTT
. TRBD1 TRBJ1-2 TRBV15 CATSRDDRGYGYTF TGTGCCACCAGCAGAGATGACAGGGGCTATGGCTACACCTTC
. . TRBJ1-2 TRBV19 CASRTDAARGYTF TGTGCCAGTAGAACAGATGCTGCACGGGGCTACACCTTC
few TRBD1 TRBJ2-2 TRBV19 CASSISTERTGATGELFF TGTGCCAGTAGTATATCCACCGAGAGGACAGGGGCCACCGGGGAGCTGTTTTTT
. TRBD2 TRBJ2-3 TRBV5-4 CASSSNGVREGPDTQYF TGTGCCAGCAGCTCGAACGGGGTGCGGGAGGGCCCAGATACGCAGTATTTT